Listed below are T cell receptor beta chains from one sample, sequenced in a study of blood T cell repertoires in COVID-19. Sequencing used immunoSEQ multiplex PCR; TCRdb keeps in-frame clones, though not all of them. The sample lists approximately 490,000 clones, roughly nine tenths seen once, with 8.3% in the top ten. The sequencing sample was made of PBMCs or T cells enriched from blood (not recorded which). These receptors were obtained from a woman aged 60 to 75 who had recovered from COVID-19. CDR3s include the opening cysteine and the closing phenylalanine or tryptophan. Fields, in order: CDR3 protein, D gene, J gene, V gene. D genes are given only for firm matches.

CDR3aa: CASSITIGQGHGYTF; d_gene: -; j_gene: TRBJ1-2; v_gene: TRBV19
CDR3aa: CASSLRLELETQYF; d_gene: -; j_gene: TRBJ2-5; v_gene: TRBV11-2
CDR3aa: CASSQYQQETQYF; d_gene: -; j_gene: TRBJ2-5; v_gene: TRBV4-1
CDR3aa: CASSQGEAGGEKLFF; d_gene: TRBD1; j_gene: TRBJ1-4; v_gene: TRBV3-1/TRBV3-2
CDR3aa: CASSEGGNNEKLFF; d_gene: -; j_gene: TRBJ1-4; v_gene: TRBV6-1
CDR3aa: CASSLYQGGTDTQYF; d_gene: -; j_gene: TRBJ2-3; v_gene: TRBV27
CDR3aa: CASSLPLWETSSLWGYTF; d_gene: -; j_gene: TRBJ1-2; v_gene: TRBV5-6
CDR3aa: CASTQVYSNQPQHF; d_gene: -; j_gene: TRBJ1-5; v_gene: TRBV19
CDR3aa: CASSTTTGYSNQPQHF; d_gene: -; j_gene: TRBJ1-5; v_gene: TRBV5-6
CDR3aa: CASSLDRIDTQYF; d_gene: -; j_gene: TRBJ2-3; v_gene: TRBV5-1
CDR3aa: CASGFDRAYGYTF; d_gene: TRBD1; j_gene: TRBJ1-2; v_gene: TRBV12-5
CDR3aa: CASRGLAGGNLYNEQFF; d_gene: TRBD2; j_gene: TRBJ2-1; v_gene: TRBV27
CDR3aa: CASSLRQGGSEKLFF; d_gene: -; j_gene: TRBJ1-4; v_gene: TRBV7-6
CDR3aa: CASSLGQGWNTEAFF; d_gene: TRBD1; j_gene: TRBJ1-1; v_gene: TRBV5-4
CDR3aa: CASSSTVGGMYTEAFF; d_gene: -; j_gene: TRBJ1-1; v_gene: TRBV5-6
CDR3aa: CATCRGQGSEAFF; d_gene: TRBD1; j_gene: TRBJ1-1; v_gene: TRBV6-5
CDR3aa: CASRRLEDRVTEAFF; d_gene: TRBD1; j_gene: TRBJ1-1; v_gene: TRBV19
CDR3aa: CAISGPGDTGELFF; d_gene: -; j_gene: TRBJ2-2; v_gene: TRBV10-3
CDR3aa: CASSIPTGGFYGYTF; d_gene: -; j_gene: TRBJ1-2; v_gene: TRBV19
CDR3aa: CASSFSGGDSYEQYF; d_gene: TRBD2; j_gene: TRBJ2-7; v_gene: TRBV5-5
CDR3aa: CASSRGPPYEQYF; d_gene: -; j_gene: TRBJ2-7; v_gene: TRBV27
CDR3aa: CASSVGDGLGNTIYF; d_gene: -; j_gene: TRBJ1-3; v_gene: TRBV9
CDR3aa: CASSFIGTARNEKLFF; d_gene: -; j_gene: TRBJ1-4; v_gene: TRBV21-1
CDR3aa: CAISPGQNTEAFF; d_gene: -; j_gene: TRBJ1-1; v_gene: TRBV10-3
CDR3aa: CATRTRTGSNTGELFF; d_gene: TRBD1; j_gene: TRBJ2-2; v_gene: TRBV10-3
CDR3aa: CASSIGFGGVNTEAFF; d_gene: -; j_gene: TRBJ1-1; v_gene: TRBV19
CDR3aa: CASSLREVSGNNSPLHF; d_gene: -; j_gene: TRBJ1-6; v_gene: TRBV5-1
CDR3aa: CASRRTGQSTDTQYF; d_gene: TRBD1; j_gene: TRBJ2-3; v_gene: TRBV7-8
CDR3aa: CASSISESSGNTIYF; d_gene: -; j_gene: TRBJ1-3; v_gene: TRBV19
CDR3aa: CASSEAQGYGYTF; d_gene: -; j_gene: TRBJ1-2; v_gene: TRBV25-1
CDR3aa: CASSLRDREAFF; d_gene: TRBD1; j_gene: TRBJ1-1; v_gene: TRBV12-3/TRBV12-4
CDR3aa: CASSGGQGGNTQYF; d_gene: TRBD1; j_gene: TRBJ2-3; v_gene: TRBV5-1
CDR3aa: CAWSVRESPYGYTF; d_gene: -; j_gene: TRBJ1-2; v_gene: TRBV30
CDR3aa: CASSRLGVNTEAFF; d_gene: -; j_gene: TRBJ1-1; v_gene: TRBV4-1
CDR3aa: CASSYPGTRRLFF; d_gene: TRBD2; j_gene: TRBJ2-2; v_gene: TRBV6-2/TRBV6-3
CDR3aa: CSAWGLAGQETQYF; d_gene: TRBD2; j_gene: TRBJ2-5; v_gene: TRBV29-1
CDR3aa: CAISERGTGNGYTF; d_gene: TRBD1; j_gene: TRBJ1-2; v_gene: TRBV10-3
CDR3aa: CASSVATGSNTEAFF; d_gene: -; j_gene: TRBJ1-1; v_gene: TRBV9
CDR3aa: CASGRDYDGYTF; d_gene: -; j_gene: TRBJ1-2; v_gene: TRBV19
CDR3aa: CASSFRGAGANVLTF; d_gene: -; j_gene: TRBJ2-6; v_gene: TRBV6-5
CDR3aa: CASSLMGQGVYEQYF; d_gene: TRBD1; j_gene: TRBJ2-7; v_gene: TRBV10-2
CDR3aa: CATSDRGRRGYTF; d_gene: TRBD1; j_gene: TRBJ1-2; v_gene: TRBV5-8
CDR3aa: CASSLVSDTQYF; d_gene: -; j_gene: TRBJ2-3; v_gene: TRBV5-1
CDR3aa: CASSSWYPAGLADTQYF; d_gene: TRBD2; j_gene: TRBJ2-3; v_gene: TRBV7-2
CDR3aa: CASSLGVLPNTGELFF; d_gene: -; j_gene: TRBJ2-2; v_gene: TRBV7-9
CDR3aa: CASSQQGIDTQYF; d_gene: -; j_gene: TRBJ2-3; v_gene: TRBV11-2